This is a list of T cell receptor beta chains from one sample in a study of metastatic and nonmetastatic thyroid tumors. TCRdb re-analyzed the PCR reads through MiXCR. The data contain some 11,000 clones, approximately 21% of them singletons. Sequenced input: adjacent normal tissue. The receptors come from a female donor with papillary thyroid cancer or a benign thyroid nodule (not recorded which). Some clones in this sample may be carry-over from other donors' samples. Each CDR3 is given with its conserved first and last residue. Fields, in order: clone size, D gene, V gene, J gene, CDR3 protein, CDR3 DNA. A D gene is named only where the DNA matches it firmly. Not all rows give a size; the values are once, few, many and, for expanded clones, a class.

>many|-|TRBV3-1|TRBJ1-3
CASSQGLGNTIYF
TGTGCCAGCAGCCAAGGTCTAGGCAACACCATATATTTT
>many|-|TRBV7-9|TRBJ1-1
CASSDTKGLEAFF
TGTGCCAGCAGCGACACGAAGGGACTTGAAGCTTTCTTT
>many|-|TRBV30|TRBJ2-6
CAWSVRPGPGANVLTF
TGTGCCTGGAGTGTACGACCGGGGCCTGGGGCCAACGTCCTGACTTTC
>-|-|TRBV7-8|TRBJ2-7
CASSTPDRFTYEHYF
TGTGCCAGCAGCACCCCCGACAGGTTCACCTACGAGCACTACTTC
>-|TRBD1|TRBV9|TRBJ2-3
CASSVGQGLTDTQYF
TGTGCCAGCAGCGTAGGACAGGGGCTCACAGATACGCAGTATTTT
>many|TRBD2|TRBV20-1|TRBJ2-3
CSAGTSGGSTDTQYF
TGCAGTGCCGGGACTAGCGGGGGGAGCACAGATACGCAGTATTTT
>many|TRBD1|TRBV7-2|TRBJ1-2
CASSLVLQGGAYTF
TGTGCCAGCAGCTTAGTCCTCCAGGGGGGAGCCTACACCTTC
>medium-sized|TRBD1|TRBV6-2/TRBV6-3|TRBJ2-3
CASSPWTGGLKSTDTQYF
TGTGCCAGCAGTCCCTGGACAGGGGGGTTGAAGAGCACAGATACGCAGTATTTT
>few|-|TRBV6-2/TRBV6-3|TRBJ2-1
CASSQNQGLDEQFF
TGTGCCAGCAGCCAAAACCAGGGGTTGGATGAGCAGTTCTTC
>-|-|TRBV27|TRBJ2-7
CAISQIRGINYRQYF
TGTGCCATCAGTCAAATCAGGGGAATCAATTACAGGCAGTACTTC
>-|-|TRBV12-3/TRBV12-4|TRBJ2-3
CASLTSVPRMRPGGTDTQYF
TGTGCCAGCCTCACATCGGTCCCACGGATGCGTCCGGGTGGCACAGATACGCAGTATTTT
>-|TRBD2|TRBV10-3|TRBJ2-3
CAIRGGGAGMAQYF
TGTGCCATCAGGGGCGGGGGGGCAGGTATGGCGCAGTATTTT
>-|TRBD2|TRBV20-1|TRBJ2-1
CSASAIAGGPDEQFF
TGCAGTGCTTCCGCTATAGCGGGAGGGCCAGATGAGCAGTTCTTC
>medium-sized|-|TRBV5-1|TRBJ1-1
CASSLTGINTEAFF
TGCGCCAGCAGCCTAACCGGGATTAACACTGAAGCTTTCTTT
>-|-|TRBV20-1|TRBJ1-2
CSARDVVGDGYTF
TGCAGTGCTAGAGATGTGGTTGGGGATGGCTACACCTTC
>few|-|TRBV27|TRBJ1-6
CASSFLPSGAGNSPLHF
TGTGCCAGCAGTTTCCTCCCCTCCGGGGCGGGGAATTCACCCCTCCACTTT
>many|-|TRBV7-3|TRBJ2-3
CASSLGGGLTDTQYF
TGTGCCAGCAGCTTAGGAGGGGGCCTCACAGATACGCAGTATTTT
>many|-|TRBV27|TRBJ2-3
CANSLSGSTGTQYF
TGTGCCAACAGTTTATCCGGGAGCACAGGTACGCAGTATTTT
>many|TRBD2|TRBV30|TRBJ2-2
CACYQRGTGELFF
TGTGCCTGCTATCAGCGGGGCACCGGGGAGCTGTTTTTT
>many|-|TRBV29-1|TRBJ1-1
CSTPGPGATEAFF
TGCAGCACCCCCGGGCCGGGGGCGACTGAAGCTTTCTTT
>few|TRBD2|TRBV28|TRBJ2-7
CASTPSPGGAYEQYF
TGTGCCAGCACCCCCAGCCCGGGAGGTGCCTACGAGCAGTACTTC
>medium-sized|-|TRBV4-3|TRBJ1-2
CASSQGLGQGYGYTF
TGCGCCAGCAGCCAAGGTCTTGGGCAGGGCTATGGCTACACCTTC
>many|-|TRBV20-1|TRBJ1-3
CSARSGNTIYF
TGCAGTGCTAGATCTGGAAACACCATATATTTT
>many|TRBD1|TRBV2|TRBJ2-4
CASSERAGGFVAKNIQYF
TGTGCCAGCAGTGAAAGGGCAGGGGGCTTTGTAGCCAAAAACATTCAGTACTTC
>-|-|TRBV3-1|TRBJ1-1
CASSQGQLRGDTEAFF
TGTGCCAGCAGCCAAGGTCAGCTAAGGGGTGACACTGAAGCTTTCTTT
>-|-|TRBV12-5|TRBJ1-1
CASGFGGSEAFF
TGTGCTAGTGGGTTTGGGGGGTCAGAAGCTTTCTTT
>-|-|TRBV20-1|TRBJ1-2
CSARKGSQSYGYTF
TGCAGTGCGAGGAAGGGGTCTCAGTCCTATGGCTACACCTTC
>-|-|TRBV7-9|TRBJ1-2
CASSLEIYGYTF
TGTGCCAGCAGCTTAGAGATCTATGGCTACACCTTC
>medium-sized|TRBD1|TRBV28|TRBJ1-1
CASSRSGQYTEAFF
TGTGCCAGCAGTAGATCGGGACAGTACACTGAAGCTTTCTTT
>many|-|TRBV7-9|TRBJ2-3
CASSLPQVADTQYF
TGTGCCAGCAGTTTGCCCCAGGTCGCAGATACGCAGTATTTT
>many|TRBD2|TRBV20-1|TRBJ2-1
CSARDNRASGYNEQFF
TGCAGTGCTAGAGATAATAGGGCTAGCGGGTACAATGAGCAGTTCTTC
>-|TRBD2|TRBV5-1|TRBJ2-7
CASSHSLAAYEQYF
TGCGCCAGCAGCCATTCGCTAGCGGCCTACGAGCAGTACTTC
>medium-sized|TRBD1|TRBV2|TRBJ1-6
CASSVEGTGNSPLHF
TGTGCCAGCAGTGTTGAGGGGACAGGGAATTCACCCCTCCACTTT
>medium-sized|-|TRBV2|TRBJ1-6
CASSSGGPYNSPLHF
TGTGCCAGCAGTTCCGGGGGTCCCTATAATTCACCCCTCCACTTT
>medium-sized|TRBD2|TRBV7-2|TRBJ2-7
CASSPLADISYEQYF
TGTGCCAGCAGCCCCCTAGCGGACATCTCCTACGAGCAGTACTTC
>few|-|TRBV6-2/TRBV6-3|TRBJ1-2
CASSYSWGAGYGYTF
TGTGCCAGCAGTTACTCGTGGGGCGCTGGCTATGGCTACACCTTC
>-|TRBD1|TRBV20-1|TRBJ2-7
CSASRQGILEQYF
TGCAGTGCTAGCCGACAGGGGATTCTCGAGCAGTACTTC
>once|-|TRBV2|TRBJ2-1
CASSEGLGTPDNEQFF
TGTGCCAGCAGTGAAGGCTTGGGGACCCCGGACAATGAGCAGTTCTTC
>many|-|TRBV6-6|TRBJ2-5
CASSYPGTARRETQYF
TGTGCCAGCAGTTACCCTGGGACCGCTCGGCGGGAGACCCAGTACTTC
>medium-sized|TRBD1|TRBV6-1|TRBJ1-1
CASSEKGQGIFEAFF
TGTGCCAGCAGTGAAAAGGGACAGGGGATATTTGAAGCTTTCTTT
>once|-|TRBV7-6|TRBJ2-5
CASSLYSYPGETQYF
TGTGCCAGCAGCTTGTACAGCTACCCGGGGGAGACCCAGTACTTC
>many|TRBD2|TRBV4-2|TRBJ2-7
CASSLVTSGDYEQYF
TGTGCCAGCAGCCTCGTGACTAGCGGAGACTACGAGCAGTACTTC